This TCR beta chain was observed in a study of control samples from healthy donors and cancer patients. Clones were sequenced by immunoSEQ multiplex PCR, and TCRdb holds only the in-frame ones, with some missing. The table has 150,000 to 200,000 clones, just over 85% seen once; the top ten hold about 1.8%. V was clipped by 3 bases and J by 3 bases, with 12 bases between them. Germline V gene sequence: CDR1 SGHRS, CDR2 YFSETQ. The CDR3 length is 14 residues. The chain couples TRBV5-1 to TRBJ2-5; no definite D call. The clonotype originates from a young man in good health. The sequenced material came from blood. In DNA form, the CDR3 reads TGCGCCAGCAGCTGGGTCACGGGTAAAGAGACCCAGTACTTC. Amino acid sequence: CASSWVTGKETQYF.